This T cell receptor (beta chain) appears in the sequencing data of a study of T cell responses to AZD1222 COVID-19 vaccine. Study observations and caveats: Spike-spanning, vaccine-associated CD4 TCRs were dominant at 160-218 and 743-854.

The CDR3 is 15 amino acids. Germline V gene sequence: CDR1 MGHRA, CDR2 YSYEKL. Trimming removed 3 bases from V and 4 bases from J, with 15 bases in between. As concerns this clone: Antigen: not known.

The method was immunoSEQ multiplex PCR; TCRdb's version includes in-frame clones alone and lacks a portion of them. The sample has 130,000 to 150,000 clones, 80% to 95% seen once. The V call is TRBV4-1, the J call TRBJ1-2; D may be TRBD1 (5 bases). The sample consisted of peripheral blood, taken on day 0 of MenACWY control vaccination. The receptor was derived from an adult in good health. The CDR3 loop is CASSHPGGDSYGYTF. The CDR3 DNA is TGCGCCAGCAGCCACCCCGGAGGGGACTCCTATGGCTACACCTTC.